Below are 19 T cell receptor beta chains sequenced from a single sample in a study of OX40 agonist ivuxolimab in advanced cancers. This table comes from immunoSEQ multiplex PCR, and its TCRdb copy is limited to in-frame clones, with some not included. The table records 70,000 or so clones, 70% to 85% of them present only once. The specimen was CD4+ or CD8+ T cells sorted from blood, collected in a trial of the OX40 agonist ivuxolimab. The origin of the receptors is an adult with an advanced solid tumor such as melanoma, head and neck, liver or kidney cancer.

V gene TRBV5-4 combines with J gene TRBJ1-1; D is possibly TRBD1 (5 bases). The CDR3 contains 15 residues. V shed 0 bases and J shed 1 base, with 10 bases lying between them. Germline CDR1 is SGHNT and CDR2 is YYREEE (reference sequence). The CDR3 sequence: CASSLGGGRNTEAFF. The CDR3 DNA is TGTGCCAGCAGCTTGGGTGGGGGTCGGAACACTGAAGCTTTCTTT.

This clone was seen just once. The chain recombines TRBV5-5 with TRBJ2-5, with TRBD1 matching over 8 bases. The CDR3 is 17 amino acids. The germline CDR1 and CDR2 sequences are SGHKS and YYEKEE (reference sequence). With V trimmed by 3 bases and J by 1 base, 11 bases remained unmatched. In nucleotides, the CDR3 is TGTGCCAGCAGCTGGGGCAGGGGGCGCGGGTCCCAAGAGACCCAGTACTTC. It codes for CASSWGRGRGSQETQYF.

This clone was picked up one time. V gene TRBV13 combines with J gene TRBJ1-1; D unresolved. The CDR3 runs 12 residues. The V gene's germline CDR1 is PRHDT and CDR2 FYEKMQ (reference sequence). Trimming pared 5 bases from V and 2 bases from J, leaving 6 bases between. The CDR3 is CASSAINTEAFF. CDR3 DNA: TGTGCCAGCAGCGCCATCAACACTGAAGCTTTCTTT.

The chain has TRBV7-2 and TRBJ2-1; D perhaps matches TRBD1 (5 bases). The V gene lost 2 bases and the J gene lost 11 bases, with 10 bases spanning the gap. The CDR3 spans 12 residues. Germline values: CDR1 SGHTA, CDR2 FQGNSA. CDR3 nucleotides: TGTGCCAGCAGCTTAATGAAGGGGAAGCAGTTCTTC. It codes for CASSLMKGKQFF.

The V call is TRBV2, the J call TRBJ2-5, with D unresolved. Trimming removed 3 bases at V and 0 bases at J, with 14 bases between. The CDR3 runs 16 residues. Germline CDR1 SNHLY, CDR2 FYNNEI. CDR3 amino acids: CASSDISALNQETQYF. The CDR3 DNA reads TGTGCCAGCAGTGATATTTCTGCACTCAACCAAGAGACCCAGTACTTC.

V usage is TRBV19 and J usage is TRBJ1-1; D unresolved. This CDR3 is built from 13 residues. Per the germline V gene, CDR1 is LNHDA and CDR2 is SQIVND (reference sequence). V dropped 2 bases and J dropped 0 bases, with 4 bases sitting between them. The CDR3 DNA sequence: TGTGCCAGTAGTATACAGGTGAACACTGAAGCTTTCTTT. The encoded protein is CASSIQVNTEAFF.

This clone was seen a few times. The chain carries TRBV7-2 and TRBJ2-7, with a weak D call TRBD1 (5 bases). This CDR3 spans 13 amino acids. Germline-derived CDR1 and CDR2 are SGHTA and FQGNSA. Trimming shortened V by 3 bases and J by 4 bases, and 10 bases separated the two germline ends. CDR3: CASSFSDRYEQYF. The CDR3 DNA reads TGTGCCAGCAGCTTCTCAGACAGATACGAGCAGTACTTC.

This chain links TRBV10-3 with TRBJ2-3; TRBD2 matches at 9 bases. J gave up 1 base and V 4 bases, and 3 bases lay outside the gene matches. CDR1 and CDR2 from the germline V gene are ENHRY and SYGVKD. The CDR3 is 15 amino acids. The CDR3 coding sequence is TGTGCCATCAGTGCGAGGACTAGCGGCACAGATACGCAGTATTTT. Protein: CAISARTSGTDTQYF.

The DNA for the CDR3 is TGTGCCAGTAGTATACGACCGACAGGGGCTGGGGCCAACGTCCTGACTTTC. As protein: CASSIRPTGAGANVLTF. The chain is built from TRBV19 and TRBJ2-6; 8 nucleotides align to TRBD1. Germline V gene data show CDR1 as LNHDA and CDR2 as SQIVND (reference sequence). The length of the CDR3 is 17 residues. V was pared by 2 bases and J by 2 bases, with 5 bases of the junction left unmatched.

The CDR3 bases are TGTGCCAGCAGCCACGGGGACAGGGGAGTCTACGAGCAGTACTTC. Encoded protein: CASSHGDRGVYEQYF. The chain links TRBV4-2 to TRBJ2-7; the match to TRBD1 covers 10 bases. J was trimmed by 3 bases and V by 3 bases; bases with no gene match: 5. This CDR3 has 15 amino acids. Germline V gene lookup returns CDR1 LGHNA and CDR2 YNFKEQ.

The chain is built from TRBV2 and TRBJ2-4; the D is unclear. With 1 base removed from V and 4 bases from J, the gap between germline ends came to 5 bases. This CDR3 spans 13 amino acids. The germline V gene encodes CDR1 SNHLY and CDR2 FYNNEI. CDR3 DNA sequence: TGTGCCAGCAGTGAAGACAGAAAAAACATTCAGTACTTC. It yields the protein CASSEDRKNIQYF.

CDR3 region: CASSYREGGNTIYF. Written as DNA, the CDR3 is TGTGCCAGCAGTTACCGAGAAGGTGGAAACACCATATATTTT. The V call is TRBV6-5, the J call TRBJ1-3; D ambiguous. V shed 2 bases and J shed 3 bases, with 8 bases lying between them. The germline V gene has CDR1 MNHEY and CDR2 SVGAGI. The length of the CDR3 is 14 residues.

The CDR3 loop reads CASSLRDSRNSPLHF. CDR3 nucleotide sequence: TGCGCCAGCAGCCTCCGGGACAGCCGCAATTCACCCCTCCACTTT. The chain recombines TRBV4-1 with TRBJ1-6, with TRBD1 identical over 7 bases. Looked up from germline, CDR1 is MGHRA and CDR2 is YSYEKL. The ends lost 4 bases at V and 7 bases at J; junction bases unmatched: 7. CDR3 length: 15 amino acids.

V gene TRBV19 combines with J gene TRBJ1-2; tentatively, D is TRBD1 (6 bases). Germline V gene sequence: CDR1 LNHDA, CDR2 SQIVND (reference sequence). The V end was cut by 5 bases, the J end by 3 bases, with 16 bases between. This CDR3 is built from 15 residues. CDR3 amino acids: CASSATGTPYYGYTF. CDR3 coding DNA: TGTGCCAGTAGTGCAACCGGGACACCATACTATGGCTACACCTTC.

The V gene is TRBV7-2, the J gene TRBJ2-3, with D unclear. There are 14 residues in the CDR3. V lost 3 bases and J lost 6, with 13 bases in between. The V gene's germline CDR1 is SGHTA and CDR2 FQGNSA. CDR3 DNA: TGTGCCAGCAGCTTTCGGACGGGTCCGGATACGCAGTATTTT. Protein sequence: CASSFRTGPDTQYF.

The genes are TRBV11-2 and TRBJ1-1; 8 bases map to TRBD1. The CDR3 contains 17 residues. From germline, CDR1 is SGHAT and CDR2 FQNNGV. V shed 3 bases and J 0 bases; nucleotides not matched to a gene: 9. CDR3 sequence reads: CASSFYRGKGMNTEAFF. The CDR3 bases are TGTGCCAGCAGCTTTTACAGGGGGAAAGGTATGAACACTGAAGCTTTCTTT. Combining the CDR3 with reference TRBV11-2 and TRBJ1-1 gives the whole variable domain EAGVAQSPRYKIIEKRQSVAFWCNPISGHATLYWYQQILGQGPKLLIQFQNNGVVDDSQLPKDRFSAERLKGVDSTLKIQPAKLEDSAVYLCASSFYRGKGMNTEAFFGQGTRLTVV.

The chain links TRBV6-5 to TRBJ1-1; 10 nucleotides line up with TRBD1. The germline V gene has CDR1 MNHEY and CDR2 SVGAGI. CDR3 length equals 15 residues. The ends lost 6 bases at V and 1 base at J; junction bases unmatched: 5. The CDR3 DNA reads TGTGCCAGCAGAAGACAGGGGGCAAAGAACACTGAAGCTTTCTTT. Its translation: CASRRQGAKNTEAFF.

The chain employs TRBV19 and TRBJ1-2; a possible D gene is TRBD1 (5 bases). The CDR3 consists of 14 residues. The V gene's germline CDR1 is LNHDA and CDR2 SQIVND (reference sequence). V lost 5 bases and J 2 bases, leaving 12 bases between the germline ends. CDR3 region: CASSSRGGNYGYTF. The CDR3 region has the DNA TGTGCCAGTAGTTCGAGGGGTGGCAACTATGGCTACACCTTC. The full variable domain, its missing parts supplied by reference TRBV19 and TRBJ1-2, is DGGITQSPKYLFRKEGQNVTLSCEQNLNHDAMYWYRQDPGQGLRLIYYSQIVNDFQKGDIAEGYSVSREKKESFPLTVTSAQKNPTAFYLCASSSRGGNYGYTFGSGTRLTVV.

J is TRBJ1-6 and V is TRBV5-1; D not certain. The germline V and J ends were trimmed by 7 bases and 10 bases, with 21 bases remaining between them. Germline loops: CDR1 SGHRS, CDR2 YFSETQ. This CDR3 comprises 15 residues. CDR3 sequence (DNA): TGCGCCAGCGCGGAACGGGAAAACGTTGGCTCACCCCTCCACTTT. This translates into CASAERENVGSPLHF.